The 30 T cell receptor beta chains below come from one sample, sequenced in a study of T cell responses to AZD1222 COVID-19 vaccine. Sequencing was performed with immunoSEQ multiplex PCR; in TCRdb, only in-frame clones are kept and a portion is missing. The data contain about 120,000 clones, around 84% of them singletons. Source: peripheral blood, taken 28 days after the second AZD1222 dose. The source of these receptors is an adult who received the AZD1222 COVID-19 vaccine.

The DNA of the CDR3 is TGTGCCAGCAGTTTATCGGGAGGGGGGGCCTATGGCTACACCTTC. Translated: CASSLSGGGAYGYTF. The V call is TRBV27, the J call TRBJ1-2; maybe TRBD1 (6 bases). Germline CDR1 and CDR2: MNHEY and SMNVEV (reference sequence). V was clipped by 0 bases and J by 4 bases, with 12 bases between them. This CDR3 has 15 residues.

The V call is TRBV19, the J call TRBJ2-3, with D possibly matching TRBD2 (5 bases). The CDR3 consists of 14 residues. Germline V gene lookup returns CDR1 LNHDA and CDR2 SQIVND (reference sequence). V was clipped by 3 bases and J by 3 bases, with 10 bases between them. The CDR3, as DNA: TGTGCCAGTAGTATTAGGCGGGTAACAGATACGCAGTATTTT. It translates to CASSIRRVTDTQYF.

The gene calls are TRBV7-3 and TRBJ1-1; no clear D. Deletions cut 3 bases from V and 1 base from J, with 6 bases between. Germline V gene data show CDR1 as SGHTA and CDR2 as FQGTGA. The CDR3 runs to 13 residues. The CDR3 sequence is CASSFSRNTEAFF. The CDR3 region has the DNA TGTGCCAGCAGCTTCTCAAGGAACACTGAAGCTTTCTTT.

This clone was seen a single time. The chain employs TRBV5-1 and TRBJ2-3; no reliable D call. The CDR3 sequence is 12 residues long. With 3 bases removed from V and 4 bases from J, the gap between germline ends came to 6 bases. In germline, CDR1 is SGHRS, CDR2 YFSETQ. Here the CDR3 DNA reads TGCGCCAGCAGCTCTCAGGCAGATACGCAGTATTTT. Amino acids: CASSSQADTQYF.

The chain is built from TRBV6-5 and TRBJ1-1, with D uncertain. The CDR3 has 15 amino acids. V lost 1 base, J lost 1 base, and 10 bases lay in between. From germline, CDR1 is MNHEY and CDR2 SVGAGI. The CDR3 DNA is TGTGCCAGCAGTTACTTTGGGGTGGGGAACACTGAAGCTTTCTTT. This codes for CASSYFGVGNTEAFF.

Only a few counts were recorded for this clone. The chain combines TRBV4-3 with TRBJ1-1; D might be TRBD1 (5 bases). Germline V lookup: CDR1 LGHNA, CDR2 YSLEER. The CDR3 totals 14 residues. Trimming removed 4 bases at V and 5 bases at J, with 14 bases between. The DNA of the CDR3 is TGCGCCAGCAGCCCACACGCGGGGGGGACTGAAGCTTTCTTT. Its protein is CASSPHAGGTEAFF.

The chain couples TRBV7-2 to TRBJ2-7; D is undetermined. CDR3 length equals 15 residues. Trimming stripped 4 bases from V and 2 bases from J, with 15 bases between. Germline V lookup: CDR1 SGHTA, CDR2 FQGNSA. The CDR3 loop is CASSSELHTTYEQYF. The CDR3 nucleotides read TGTGCCAGCAGCTCAGAGCTGCATACCACCTACGAGCAGTACTTC.

This clone was seen once. The V gene is TRBV7-9, the J gene TRBJ1-1; no clear D gene. Trimming cost V 2 bases and J 3 bases, with 4 bases left between them. CDR3 length equals 12 residues. Germline lookup yields CDR1 SEHNR and CDR2 FQNEAQ (reference sequence). The CDR3 DNA follows: TGTGCCAGCAGCTTATTCGACACTGAAGCTTTCTTT. The encoded protein is CASSLFDTEAFF.

This chain joins TRBV18 and TRBJ1-6; 7 bases fit TRBD1. The junction had 4 bases not matched to a gene; V was cut back by 3 bases and J by 5 bases. Germline values: CDR1 KGHSH, CDR2 LQKENI. This CDR3 region has 15 residues. The CDR3 DNA sequence: TGTGCCAGCTCACCTAAGGGACAGAATAATTCACCCCTCCACTTT. The encoded protein is CASSPKGQNNSPLHF.

This chain links TRBV11-1 with TRBJ2-2; D gene uncertain. This CDR3 region has 14 residues. The V and J ends lost 1 base and 0 bases respectively, with 3 bases between them. Germline lookup yields CDR1 SGHAT and CDR2 FQDESV (reference sequence). The CDR3 bases are TGTGCCAGCAGCTTAGATGCGAACACCGGGGAGCTGTTTTTT. Protein: CASSLDANTGELFF. Based on the CDR3 plus reference TRBV11-1 and TRBJ2-2, the full variable domain is EAEVAQSPRYKITEKSQAVAFWCDPISGHATLYWYRQILGQGPELLVQFQDESVVDDSQLPKDRFSAERLKGVDSTLKIQPAELGDSAMYLCASSLDANTGELFFGEGSRLTVL.

The genes are TRBV2 and TRBJ2-3; D not resolved. Germline CDR1 and CDR2: SNHLY and FYNNEI. With 8 bases removed from V and 6 bases from J, the gap between germline ends came to 12 bases. The length of the CDR3 is 12 residues. The CDR3 DNA sequence: TGTGCCAGCGGTTCAAGGTGGGATACGCAGTATTTT. It encodes CASGSRWDTQYF.

V and J are TRBV5-5 and TRBJ2-5; D not certain. The CDR3 totals 14 residues. CDR1 SGHKS and CDR2 YYEKEE come from the germline V gene (reference sequence). V was shortened by 4 bases and J by 1 base, with 11 bases between the two germline ends. In DNA, the CDR3 is TGTGCCAGCAGCCAACAGTTTCTCCAAGAGACCCAGTACTTC. It is translated as CASSQQFLQETQYF. The full variable domain, with the rest looked up from reference TRBV5-5 and TRBJ2-5, is DAGVTQSPTHLIKTRGQQVTLRCSPISGHKSVSWYQQVLGQGPQFIFQYYEKEERGRGNFPDRFSARQFPNYSSELNVNALLLGDSALYLCASSQQFLQETQYFGPGTRLLVL.

This chain links TRBV27 with TRBJ2-7; D gene unclear. The CDR3 loop spans 13 amino acids. In germline, CDR1 is MNHEY, CDR2 SMNVEV (reference sequence). V lost 3 bases and J 3 bases, leaving 9 bases between the germline ends. DNA for the CDR3: TGTGCCAGCAGTTTTGGGCAGAGCTACGAGCAGTACTTC. Encoded protein: CASSFGQSYEQYF.

The rearrangement links TRBV5-1 to TRBJ2-1, with TRBD1 matching over 7 bases. J lost 4 bases, V lost 2 bases, and 3 bases had no gene match. CDR1 and CDR2 (germline): SGHRS, YFSETQ. There are 14 residues in the CDR3. CDR3 protein: CASSLGQAYNEQFF. The CDR3 DNA follows: TGCGCCAGCAGCTTAGGACAGGCTTACAATGAGCAGTTCTTC.

V and J are TRBV7-2 and TRBJ1-1, with TRBD1 matching 7 bases. This CDR3 region has 14 residues. Germline trimming cut 6 bases from V and 4 bases from J; bases unmatched to any gene: 8. CDR1 and CDR2 (germline): SGHTA, FQGNSA. Here the CDR3 DNA reads TGTGCCAGCAGACGGACAGGCGAGAGCACTGAAGCTTTCTTT. This encodes CASRRTGESTEAFF.

The chain recombines TRBV29-1 with TRBJ2-2, with TRBD1 matching 11 bases. This CDR3 is 15 amino acids long. Germline-derived CDR1 and CDR2 are SQVTM and ANQGSEA. V trimming: 3 bases; J trimming: 7 bases; junction bases outside the gene matches: 7. CDR3 bases: TGCAGCGTTGAGGCCGGGACAGGGGGGGGCGGGGAGCTGTTTTTT. Translated, it gives CSVEAGTGGGGELFF.

The CDR3 bases are TGCGCCAGCAGTCATCCTGGACAGCGGTGGCCCGGGGAGCTGTTTTTT. This sequence encodes CASSHPGQRWPGELFF. The chain joins TRBV23-1 to TRBJ2-2; TRBD1 might be the D (6 bases). TRBV23-1 is known as an ORF, though its function is uncertain. Trimming took 3 bases from V and 6 from J, leaving 17 bases between them. The CDR3 loop spans 16 amino acids.

The chain is built from TRBV5-1 and TRBJ1-2; D gene unclear. V lost 8 bases and J 0 bases, leaving 14 bases between the germline ends. CDR3 length: 14 amino acids. The germline V gene has CDR1 SGHRS and CDR2 YFSETQ. The CDR3 bases are TGCGCCAGTGGGAGATTAGACGCTAACTATGGCTACACCTTC. Translation gives CASGRLDANYGYTF.

The CDR3 loop reads CASSYSGGVNQPQHF. The CDR3 coding sequence is TGTGCCAGCAGTTACTCAGGGGGCGTCAATCAGCCCCAGCATTTT. The chain recombines TRBV6-5 with TRBJ1-5; 7 bases line up with TRBD1. V dropped 0 bases and J dropped 3; count of bases not matched to a gene: 2. The CDR3 extends over 15 amino acids. Germline CDR1 and CDR2: MNHEY and SVGAGI.

The rearrangement joins TRBV3-1 (or the pseudogene TRBV3-2) to TRBJ2-5, with D unresolved. Germline CDR1 LGHDT, CDR2 YNNKEL (reference sequence). V lost 1 base and J lost 1, with 10 bases in between. There are 15 residues in the CDR3. The CDR3 loop reads CASSQVWQAQETQYF. The CDR3 DNA sequence: TGTGCCAGCAGCCAAGTCTGGCAGGCCCAAGAGACCCAGTACTTC.

The chain joins TRBV3-1 (or the pseudogene TRBV3-2) to TRBJ1-5, with 9 bases aligning to TRBD1. Trimming removed 3 bases from V and 9 bases from J; junction bases left unmatched: 9. Germline loops: CDR1 LGHDT, CDR2 YNNKEL (reference sequence). This CDR3 is built from 15 residues. For the CDR3, the DNA is TGTGCCAGCAGCCAGGGGGACAGGGAATTGGGGCCCCAGCATTTT. As protein: CASSQGDRELGPQHF.

This clone was recorded once. This rearrangement joins TRBV30 to TRBJ2-1; D gene ambiguous. The V gene's germline CDR1 is GTSNPN and CDR2 SVGIG (reference sequence). The germline V and J ends were trimmed by 1 base and 4 bases, with 5 bases remaining between them. The CDR3 consists of 12 residues. The CDR3 is CAWSGGYNEQFF. CDR3 coding DNA: TGTGCCTGGAGTGGGGGTTACAATGAGCAGTTCTTC. Full variable domain (remainder filled in from reference TRBV30 and TRBJ2-1): SQTIHQWPATLVQPVGSPLSLECTVEGTSNPNLYWYRQAAGRGLQLLFYSVGIGQISSEVPQNLSASRPQDRQFILSSKKLLLSDSGFYLCAWSGGYNEQFFGPGTRLTVL.

The chain joins TRBV29-1 to TRBJ1-3; TRBD1 aligns across 10 bases. Germline V gene data show CDR1 as SQVTM and CDR2 as ANQGSEA. The CDR3 spans 15 residues. J lost 0 bases, V lost 6 bases, and 5 bases had no gene match. The DNA of the CDR3 is TGCAGCGTCGGGGACAGGGGTCACTCTGGAAACACCATATATTTT. Translating it yields CSVGDRGHSGNTIYF.

V is TRBV9 and J is TRBJ2-1; 9 positions match TRBD2. The CDR3 spans 16 residues. Germline V lookup: CDR1 SGDLS, CDR2 YYNGEE. The V and J ends lost 1 base and 0 bases, in that order; junction bases with no gene match: 2. The CDR3 region is CASSVLAGSSYNEQFF. CDR3 DNA: TGTGCCAGCAGCGTACTAGCGGGGAGCTCCTACAATGAGCAGTTCTTC.

This clone appeared a few times. V is TRBV9 and J is TRBJ2-7, with TRBD2 identical over 7 bases. V lost 0 bases, J lost 3 bases, and 3 bases stayed unmatched. Germline loops: CDR1 SGDLS, CDR2 YYNGEE. CDR3 length: 14 residues. The CDR3 region is CASSVDGGGYEQYF. Here the CDR3 DNA reads TGTGCCAGCAGCGTAGACGGCGGGGGCTACGAGCAGTACTTC. The variable domain in full, with the rest retrieved from reference TRBV9 and TRBJ2-7, is DSGVTQTPKHLITATGQRVTLRCSPRSGDLSVYWYQQSLDQGLQFLIQYYNGEERAKGNILERFSAQQFPDLHSELNLSSLELGDSALYFCASSVDGGGYEQYFGPGTRLTVT.

V gene TRBV7-3 combines with J gene TRBJ2-1, with 11 bases that match TRBD2. Germline V gene lookup returns CDR1 SGHTA and CDR2 FQGTGA. V lost 1 base, J lost 8 bases, and 10 bases stayed unmatched. The CDR3 extends over 17 amino acids. CDR3 amino acids: CASSLIRVAGGRYEQFF. The CDR3 DNA follows: TGTGCCAGCAGCTTAATTCGGGTAGCGGGAGGGAGGTATGAGCAGTTCTTC.

The V gene is TRBV21-1, the J gene TRBJ2-3; no DNA check was done on the table's D call, TRBD2. TRBV21-1 is tagged as a pseudogene. This CDR3 region has 18 residues. The CDR3 loop reads CASSKAGGERCPTDTQYF. CDR3 in DNA: TGTGCCAGCAGCAAAGCTGGGGGGGAGAGGTGTCCCACAGATACGCAGTATTTT.

The chain employs TRBV5-4 and TRBJ2-5; 7 bases agree with TRBD1. The CDR3 length is 14 residues. Losses at the gene ends were 3 bases for V and 1 base for J; bases not matched to a gene: 3. Germline V CDR1 and CDR2: SGHNT, YYREEE (reference sequence). This chain's CDR3 is CASSSGQAQETQYF. The CDR3 region has the DNA TGTGCCAGCAGCTCAGGACAGGCCCAAGAGACCCAGTACTTC.

This sequence joins TRBV4-3 and TRBJ2-7; D is perhaps TRBD1 or TRBD2 (5 bases each). V gave up 4 bases and J gave up 5 bases, with 12 bases separating them. Per germline, CDR1 LGHNA and CDR2 YSLEER. This CDR3 is built from 13 residues. The CDR3 spells CASSPQRGDEQYF. The CDR3 DNA is TGCGCCAGCAGCCCCCAAAGAGGGGACGAGCAGTACTTC.

This clone has more than one count but fewer than ten. The rearrangement links TRBV7-8 to TRBJ1-5; D not certain. The V gene lost 5 bases and the J gene lost 7 bases, with 15 bases spanning the gap. CDR1 is SGHVS, CDR2 FQNEAQ, per germline. The length of the CDR3 is 14 residues. As DNA, the CDR3 is TGTGCCAGCAGCCCCCGCGAAGGTTTACAGCCCCAGCATTTT. Its protein is CASSPREGLQPQHF.